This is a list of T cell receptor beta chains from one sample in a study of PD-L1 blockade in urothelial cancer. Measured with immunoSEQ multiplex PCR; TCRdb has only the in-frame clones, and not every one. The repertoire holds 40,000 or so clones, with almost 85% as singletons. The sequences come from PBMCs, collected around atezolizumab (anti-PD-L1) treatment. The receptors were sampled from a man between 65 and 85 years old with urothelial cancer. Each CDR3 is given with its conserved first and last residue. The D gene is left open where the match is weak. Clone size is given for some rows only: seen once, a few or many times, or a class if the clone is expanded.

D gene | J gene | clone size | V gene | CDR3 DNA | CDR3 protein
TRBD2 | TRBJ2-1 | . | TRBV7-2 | TGTGCCAGCAGCTTAACGGGAGGGCCGGATGAGCAGTTCTTC | CASSLTGGPDEQFF
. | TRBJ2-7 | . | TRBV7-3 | TGTGCCAGCAGCTCGACAGGTTCCGAGCAGTACTTC | CASSSTGSEQYF
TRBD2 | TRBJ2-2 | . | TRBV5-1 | TGCGCCAGCAGCCGTACTAGCGGGAGTTCGGACGGGGAGCTGTTTTTT | CASSRTSGSSDGELFF
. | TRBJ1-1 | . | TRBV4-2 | TGTGCCAGCAGCCGTGACAGGTTTATGAACACTGAAGCTTTCTTT | CASSRDRFMNTEAFF
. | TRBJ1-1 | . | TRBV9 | TGTGCCAGCAGTCTTCCGGGGTTTGAAGCTTTCTTT | CASSLPGFEAFF
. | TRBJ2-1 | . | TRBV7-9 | TGTGCCAGCAGCTCCGGGACACTCTACAATGAGCAGTTCTTC | CASSSGTLYNEQFF
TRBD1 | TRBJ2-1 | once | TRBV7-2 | TGTGCCAGCAGCTTAAGGACAGGGTTGAATGAGCAGTTCTTC | CASSLRTGLNEQFF
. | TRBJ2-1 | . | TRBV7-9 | TGTGCCAGCAGCTCAGGGGCGGGTGAGCAGTTCTTC | CASSSGAGEQFF
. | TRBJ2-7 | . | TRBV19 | TGTGCCAGTAGTATTGAGGTTGGCCGCTACGAGCAGTACTTC | CASSIEVGRYEQYF
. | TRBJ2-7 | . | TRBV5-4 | TGTGCCAGCAGCTTGGCGCTAGTGGGTGAGCAGTACTTC | CASSLALVGEQYF
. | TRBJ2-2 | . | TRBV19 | TGTGCCAGTAGTATCCCACCGACAGAGAACACCGGGGAGCTGTTTTTT | CASSIPPTENTGELFF
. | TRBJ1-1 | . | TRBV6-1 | TGTGCCATCACAACAGGGATAGGCACTGAAGCTTTCTTT | CAITTGIGTEAFF
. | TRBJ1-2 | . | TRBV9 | TGTGCCAGCAGCGTAGGCGGGCTTAACTATGGCTACACCTTC | CASSVGGLNYGYTF
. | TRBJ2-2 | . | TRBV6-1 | TGTGCCAGCAGTGGAAGTACTCCGGGCACCGGGGAGCTGTTTTTT | CASSGSTPGTGELFF
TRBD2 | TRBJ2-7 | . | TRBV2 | TGTGCCAGCGCCTTACCCCTAAGGACTAGCGGGACTAGCTTGGGGTACGAGCAGTACTTC | CASALPLRTSGTSLGYEQYF
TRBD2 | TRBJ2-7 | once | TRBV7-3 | TGTGCCAGCAGCCTCCGGGGGGAAGGCTCCTACGAGCAGTACTTC | CASSLRGEGSYEQYF
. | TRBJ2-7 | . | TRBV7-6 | TGTGCCAGCAGCTTAGGGGGCGGGACGAGAGGCGAGCAGTACTTC | CASSLGGGTRGEQYF
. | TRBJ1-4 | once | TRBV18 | TGTGCCAGCTCACTGCAGAATGAAAAACTGTTTTTT | CASSLQNEKLFF
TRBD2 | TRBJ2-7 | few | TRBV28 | TGTGCCAGCAGGGGACTAGTTCGTGAGCAGTACTTC | CASRGLVREQYF
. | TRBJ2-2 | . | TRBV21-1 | TGTGCCAGCAGCACAGGAACAGGTCTAAACACCGGGGAGCTGTTTTTT | CASSTGTGLNTGELFF
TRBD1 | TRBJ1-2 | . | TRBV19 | TGTGCCAGTAGTGTGGGGACAGGGTCCAACTATGGCTACACCTTC | CASSVGTGSNYGYTF
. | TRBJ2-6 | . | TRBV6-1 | TGTGCCAGCGCAGACTCTGGGGCCAACGTCCTGACTTTC | CASADSGANVLTF
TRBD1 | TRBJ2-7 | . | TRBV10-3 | TGTGCCATCAGTCGGGACAGGGAGTACGAGCAGTACTTC | CAISRDREYEQYF
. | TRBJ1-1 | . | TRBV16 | TGTGCCAGCAGCCAATCTGCAGGGTTGTACACTGAAGCTTTCTTT | CASSQSAGLYTEAFF
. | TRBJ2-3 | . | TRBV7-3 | TGTGCCAGCAGCTTAGGAGTCAGTATTACCGATACGCAGTATTTT | CASSLGVSITDTQYF
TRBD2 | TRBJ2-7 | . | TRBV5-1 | TGCGCCAGCAGCTTCGGGACTAGCGGCGAGCAGTACTTC | CASSFGTSGEQYF
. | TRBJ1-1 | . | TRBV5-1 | TGCGCCAGTCGGCCCCCCAACGGGATCAGCCAACAAGCTTTCTTT | CASRPPNGISQQAFF
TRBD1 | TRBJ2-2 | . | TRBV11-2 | TGTGCCAGCAGCTTAGAGACAGGGTCGAACACCGGGGAGCTGTTTTTT | CASSLETGSNTGELFF
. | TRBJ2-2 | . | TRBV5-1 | TGCGCCAGCAGCCCGTTTTACAACGGGGAGCTGTTTTTT | CASSPFYNGELFF
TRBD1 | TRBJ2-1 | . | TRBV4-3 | TGCGCCAGCAGCCGGAACAGGGGTAATGAGCAGTTCTTC | CASSRNRGNEQFF
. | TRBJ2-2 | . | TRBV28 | TGTGCCAGTTGGGGCTACACCGGGGAGCTGTTTTTT | CASWGYTGELFF
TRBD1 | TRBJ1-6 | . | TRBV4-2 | TGTGCCAGCAGCCGACAGGGAGAGAATTCACCCCTCCACTTT | CASSRQGENSPLHF
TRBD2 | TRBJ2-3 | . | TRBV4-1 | TGCGCCAGCAGCCAAGAACTAGCGGGAGGTCTTAGCACAGATACGCAGTATTTT | CASSQELAGGLSTDTQYF
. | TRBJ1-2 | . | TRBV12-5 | TGTGCTAGTGGTTTTGGGGGCGGCGGAGATGGCTACACCTTC | CASGFGGGGDGYTF
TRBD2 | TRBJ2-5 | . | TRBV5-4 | TGTGCCAGCAGCCCTGGACTAGCGGGGCTCGAGACCCAGTACTTC | CASSPGLAGLETQYF
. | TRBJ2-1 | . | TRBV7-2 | TGTGCCAGCAGCTTTTCCTGGAGCTCCTACAATGAGCAGTTCTTC | CASSFSWSSYNEQFF
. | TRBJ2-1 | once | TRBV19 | TGTGCCAGTAGTCAGTACAATGAGCAGTTCTTC | CASSQYNEQFF
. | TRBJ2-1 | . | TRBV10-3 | TGTGCCATCAGTGAGAGGAGTAGCGGATACTACAATGAGCAGTTCTTC | CAISERSSGYYNEQFF
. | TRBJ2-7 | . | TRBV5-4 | TGTGCCAGCAGCTTGCAGGGGTCCTACGAGCAGTACTTC | CASSLQGSYEQYF
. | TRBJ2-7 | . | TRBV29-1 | TGCAGCGTCTGGACTTCCTCCTACGAGCAGTACTTC | CSVWTSSYEQYF
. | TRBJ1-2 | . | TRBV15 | TGTGCCACCAGCGTTGACAGCATTAACTATGGCTACACCTTC | CATSVDSINYGYTF
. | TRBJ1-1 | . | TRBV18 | TGTGCCAGCTCACCAAGGGAGGTCACTGAAGCTTTCTTT | CASSPREVTEAFF
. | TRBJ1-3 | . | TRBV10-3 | TGTGCCATTACACAGGTCTCTGGAAACACCATATATTTT | CAITQVSGNTIYF
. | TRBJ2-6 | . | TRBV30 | TGTGCCTGTAACCCACGAGGTCCAGCCTCTGGGGCCAACGTCCTGACTTTC | CACNPRGPASGANVLTF
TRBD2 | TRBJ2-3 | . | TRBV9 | TGTGCCAGCAGCGTGGGGCCTCAGGGACTAGCGGGGGATACGCAGTATTTT | CASSVGPQGLAGDTQYF
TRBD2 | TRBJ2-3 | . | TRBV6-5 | TGTGCCAGCAGTTCCCGGACTAGCGGGAGTGGTGATACGCAGTATTTT | CASSSRTSGSGDTQYF
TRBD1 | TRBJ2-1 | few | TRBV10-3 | TGTGCCATCAGTGAGACAGGGGACCTTGGGCAGTTCTTC | CAISETGDLGQFF
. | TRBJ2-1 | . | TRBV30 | TGTGCCTGGACCCCTAGTGGTGAGCAGTTCTTC | CAWTPSGEQFF
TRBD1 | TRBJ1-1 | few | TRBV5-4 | TGTGCCAGCAGCTTGGGACAGGGGGGGACTGAAGCTTTCTTT | CASSLGQGGTEAFF
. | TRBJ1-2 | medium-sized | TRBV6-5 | TGTGCCAGCAATAAGGGCAGGGGAAACTATGGCTACACCTTC | CASNKGRGNYGYTF
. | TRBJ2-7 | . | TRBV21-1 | TGTGCCAGCAGCAAAGGGGGGGGGCCCTACGAGCAGTACTTC | CASSKGGGPYEQYF
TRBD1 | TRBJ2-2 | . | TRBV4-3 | TGCGCCAGCAGCCAAGACAAAGGGGGCTGGAACACCGGGGAGCTGTTTTTT | CASSQDKGGWNTGELFF
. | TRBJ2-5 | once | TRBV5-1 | TGCGCCAGCAGCTTGAGCCCGGGAGAGACCCAGTACTTC | CASSLSPGETQYF
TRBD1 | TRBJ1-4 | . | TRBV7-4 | TGTGCCAGCAGCACCACTCACAGGGGACCTAATGAAAAACTGTTTTTT | CASSTTHRGPNEKLFF
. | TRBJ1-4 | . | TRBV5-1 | TGCGCCAGCAGCCCCGTCGGGAGCACTAATGAAAAACTGTTTTTT | CASSPVGSTNEKLFF
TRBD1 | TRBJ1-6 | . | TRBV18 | TGTGCCAGCTCAGACAGGGAGTCCTATAATTCACCCCTCCACTTT | CASSDRESYNSPLHF
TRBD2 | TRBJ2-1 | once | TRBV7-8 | TGTGCCAGCAGCAAGGGACTAGCGGAAGGAGATGAGCAGTTCTTC | CASSKGLAEGDEQFF
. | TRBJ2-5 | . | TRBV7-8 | TGTGCCAGCAGCTTAAGTCTTTCGGGGGAGACCCAGTACTTC | CASSLSLSGETQYF
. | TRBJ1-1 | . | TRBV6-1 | TGTGCCAGCAGTTCGCAGGGGATTAACACTGAAGCTTTCTTT | CASSSQGINTEAFF